This T cell receptor (beta chain) was sequenced in a study of vaccination effects on CD4 cells after COVID-19. As for the study in general: Two doses of BNT162b2 or mRNA-1273 vaccine were administered to participants. Overall study results and limits: In convalescents, post-vaccine spike-reactive clones were mainly new clones induced by vaccination.

Cells that had been cultured for less than 13 days were the source of isolated CD4+ T cells. Concerning this clone: Its target is not known.

This CDR3 has 16 residues. Here immunoSEQ multiplex PCR was the method, and the copy in TCRdb shows in-frame clones only, minus some. The sample lists roughly 68,000 clones; about 72% were seen once. The clonotype was recovered from a human donor who had a prior SARS-CoV-2 infection. The chain links TRBV12-2 to TRBJ2-3; the table assigns TRBD2, which was not confirmed against the DNA. TRBV12-2 is a pseudogene segment. Sample: CD4+ T cells from PBMCs cultured without peptide, taken before COVID-19 vaccination. The CDR3 sequence is CASRFQSGQSTDTQYF. The CDR3 bases are TGTGCAAGTCGCTTTCAAAGCGGGCAGAGCACAGATACGCAGTATTTT.